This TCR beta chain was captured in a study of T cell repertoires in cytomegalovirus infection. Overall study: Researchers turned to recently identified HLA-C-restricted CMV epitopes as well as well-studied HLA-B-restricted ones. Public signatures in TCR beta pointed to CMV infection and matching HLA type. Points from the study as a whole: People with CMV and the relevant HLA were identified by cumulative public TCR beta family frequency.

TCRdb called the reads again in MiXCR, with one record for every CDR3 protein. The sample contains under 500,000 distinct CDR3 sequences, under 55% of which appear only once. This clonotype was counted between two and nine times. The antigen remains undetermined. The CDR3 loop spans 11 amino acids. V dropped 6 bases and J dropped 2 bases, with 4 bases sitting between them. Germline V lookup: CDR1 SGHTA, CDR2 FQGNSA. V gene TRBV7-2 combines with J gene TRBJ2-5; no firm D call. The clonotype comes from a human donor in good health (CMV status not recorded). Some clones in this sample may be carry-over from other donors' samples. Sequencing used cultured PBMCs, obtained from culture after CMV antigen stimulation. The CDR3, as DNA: TGTGCCAGCAGAAAGCAAGAGACCCAGTACTTC. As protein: CASRKQETQYF. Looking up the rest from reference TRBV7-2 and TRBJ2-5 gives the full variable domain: GAGVSQSPSNKVTEKGKDVELRCDPISGHTALYWYRQSLGQGLEFLIYFQGNSAPDKSGLPSDRFSAERTGGSVSTLTIQRTQQEDSAVYLCASRKQETQYFGPGTRLLVL.